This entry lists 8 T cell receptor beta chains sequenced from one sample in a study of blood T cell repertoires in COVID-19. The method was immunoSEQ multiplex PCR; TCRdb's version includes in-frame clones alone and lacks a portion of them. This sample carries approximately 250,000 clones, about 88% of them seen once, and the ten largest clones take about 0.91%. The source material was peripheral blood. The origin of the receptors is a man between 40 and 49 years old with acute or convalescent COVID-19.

CDR3 in amino acids: CASSSGRTGSNEKLFF. Here the CDR3 DNA reads TGTGCCAGCAGCTCGGGGCGGACAGGGAGTAATGAAAAACTGTTTTTT. This chain links TRBV5-4 with TRBJ1-4; 8 bases line up with TRBD1. The CDR3 runs 16 residues. V trimming: 3 bases; J trimming: 4 bases; junction bases outside the gene matches: 8. CDR1 is SGHNT, CDR2 YYREEE, per germline (reference sequence).

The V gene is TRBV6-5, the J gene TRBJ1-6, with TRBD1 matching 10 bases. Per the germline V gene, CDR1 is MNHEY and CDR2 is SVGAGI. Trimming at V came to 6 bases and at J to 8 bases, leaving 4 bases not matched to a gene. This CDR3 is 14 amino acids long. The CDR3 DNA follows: TGTGCCAGCAGGGGACAGGGGCTTGATTCACCCCTCCACTTT. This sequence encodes CASRGQGLDSPLHF.

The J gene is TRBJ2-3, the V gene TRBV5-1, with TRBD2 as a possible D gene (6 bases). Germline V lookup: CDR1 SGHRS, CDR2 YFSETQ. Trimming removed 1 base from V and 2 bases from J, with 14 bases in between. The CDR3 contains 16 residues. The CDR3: CASSLQPGDSTDTQYF. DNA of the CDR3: TGCGCCAGCAGCTTGCAACCCGGGGACTCCACAGATACGCAGTATTTT.

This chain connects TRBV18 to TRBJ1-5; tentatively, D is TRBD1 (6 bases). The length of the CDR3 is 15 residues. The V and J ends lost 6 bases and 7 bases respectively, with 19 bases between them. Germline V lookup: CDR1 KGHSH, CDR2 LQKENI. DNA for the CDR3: TGTGCCAGCTCCCCGTCGCGGGGGCAGGGACAGCCCCAGCATTTT. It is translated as CASSPSRGQGQPQHF.

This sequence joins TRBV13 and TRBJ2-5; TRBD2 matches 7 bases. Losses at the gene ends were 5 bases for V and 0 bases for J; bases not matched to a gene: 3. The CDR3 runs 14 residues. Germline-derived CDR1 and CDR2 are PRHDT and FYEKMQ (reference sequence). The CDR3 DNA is TGTGCCAGCAGCAAAGGGACTAACCAAGAGACCCAGTACTTC. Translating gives CASSKGTNQETQYF.

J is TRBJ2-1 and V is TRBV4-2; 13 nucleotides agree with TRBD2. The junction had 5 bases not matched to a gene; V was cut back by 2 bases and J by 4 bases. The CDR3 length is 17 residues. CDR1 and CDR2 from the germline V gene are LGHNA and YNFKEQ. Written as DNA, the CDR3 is TGTGCCAGCAGCCAATTCCCGGGACTAGCGGGGTACAATGAGCAGTTCTTC. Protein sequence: CASSQFPGLAGYNEQFF.

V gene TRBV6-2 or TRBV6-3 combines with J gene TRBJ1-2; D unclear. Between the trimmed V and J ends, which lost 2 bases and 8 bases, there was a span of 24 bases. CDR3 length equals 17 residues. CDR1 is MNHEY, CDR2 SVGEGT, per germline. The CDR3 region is CASSYLSRAGPLYGYTF. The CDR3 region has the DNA TGTGCCAGCAGTTACCTGTCGAGGGCCGGCCCTTTATACGGCTACACCTTC.

The CDR3 sequence: CASSLATEGEQRRGYTF. DNA for the CDR3: TGTGCCAGCAGCTTAGCGACAGAGGGGGAACAGAGGCGTGGCTACACCTTC. V is TRBV7-9 and J is TRBJ1-2, with D perhaps TRBD1 (6 bases). The CDR3 covers 17 residues. Trimming took off 0 bases at V and 7 bases at J, with 21 bases between the two ends. CDR1 is SEHNR and CDR2 is FQNEAQ in the germline V gene (reference sequence).